The present T cell receptor beta chain was sequenced within a study of shared clonotypes between healthy human individuals. V lost 5 bases and J 6 bases, leaving 14 bases between the germline ends. CDR1 SGHDN and CDR2 FVKESK come from the germline V gene. CDR3 size: 14 residues. Comments on this clone: Its antigen is unknown.

Study-level results: Shared clonotypes: 4.5% to 5% naive CD4, about 3.3% naive CD8, around 2.2% memory CD4, under 0.45% memory CD8.

Caucasian adults residing in Nashville, Tennessee made up all the donors. CD4+ cell separation produced CD45RA+ naive and CD45RA-negative memory subsets. Assay: immunoSEQ multiplex PCR; the TCRdb copy retains only in-frame clones and omits some. The data hold fewer than 200,000 clones, with over 85% observed a single time. V is TRBV14 and J is TRBJ2-1; no clear D. The receptor was derived from a woman aged 30 to 39 in good health. Sequences were obtained from naive CD4+ T cells sorted from blood. This sample's subset: CD45RA+ positively selected. The CDR3, as DNA: TGTGCCAGCAGCACTCGGACGAAACCCAATGAGCAGTTCTTC. It is translated as CASSTRTKPNEQFF.